The 17 T cell receptor beta chains below come from one sample, sequenced in a study of cytomegalovirus exposure and HLA in healthy donors. PCR was performed using 60 Vbeta and 13 Jbeta primers. The assay was immunoSEQ multiplex PCR, and TCRdb's table has in-frame clones only and misses some. The sample has fewer than 120,000 clones, around four fifths seen once. The material sequenced was PBMCs. The receptors were sampled from a young man in good health and CMV-seropositive.

The chain uses TRBV25-1 and TRBJ2-1; TRBD2 agrees at 9 bases. The trim removed 2 bases at V and 6 bases at J, leaving 11 bases unmatched. CDR3 length: 17 amino acids. Germline CDR1 MGHDK, CDR2 SYGVNS. The CDR3: CASSENLAGPQGNEQFF. CDR3 in DNA: TGTGCCAGCAGTGAAAACCTAGCGGGGCCCCAAGGCAATGAGCAGTTCTTC.

The rearrangement uses TRBV30 and TRBJ2-7; 9 positions match TRBD1. V lost 0 bases to trimming and J lost 6 bases; unmatched junction nucleotides: 9. This CDR3 spans 15 amino acids. Germline V lookup: CDR1 GTSNPN, CDR2 SVGIG (reference sequence). CDR3 protein: CAWSVARTGVGEQYF. The CDR3 bases are TGTGCCTGGAGTGTAGCAAGGACAGGGGTCGGCGAGCAGTACTTC.

The CDR3 region is CASSFLSSYNEQFF. The CDR3 DNA reads as TGTGCCAGCAGCTTCCTTAGCTCCTACAATGAGCAGTTCTTC. The chain employs TRBV11-2 and TRBJ2-1; D gene uncertain. The CDR3 consists of 14 residues. CDR1 and CDR2 from the germline V gene are SGHAT and FQNNGV. The V gene lost 3 bases and the J gene lost 0 bases, with 6 bases spanning the gap.

J is TRBJ2-7 and V is TRBV6-1, with 9 bases lining up with TRBD1. The CDR3 runs 13 residues. J gave up 9 bases and V 3 bases, and 6 bases lay outside the gene matches. Germline CDR1 and CDR2: MNHNS and SASEGT. The CDR3 loop reads CASSDGQGISQYF. In nucleotides, the CDR3 is TGTGCCAGCAGTGACGGACAGGGGATTTCGCAGTACTTC.

The chain has TRBV6-1 and TRBJ1-2, with D unclear. This CDR3 is built from 14 residues. V lost 6 bases and J lost 7, with 18 bases in between. From germline, CDR1 is MNHNS and CDR2 SASEGT. CDR3 protein: CASSPAGSVLGYTF. CDR3 DNA: TGTGCCAGCAGCCCAGCGGGCAGCGTCCTTGGCTACACCTTC.

The chain uses TRBV5-6 and TRBJ2-5; D is ambiguous. V was pared by 0 bases and J by 9 bases, with 12 bases between. This CDR3 spans 13 amino acids. CDR1 is SGHDT and CDR2 is YYEEEE in the germline V gene. The CDR3 DNA reads TGTGCCAGCAGCTTGGCCCCTAGACGTGCCCAGTACTTC. Translating gives CASSLAPRRAQYF. The full variable domain, in which reference TRBV5-6 and TRBJ2-5 provide the parts outside the CDR3, is DAGVTQSPTHLIKTRGQQVTLRCSPKSGHDTVSWYQQALGQGPQFIFQYYEEEERQRGNFPDRFSGHQFPNYSSELNVNALLLGDSALYLCASSLAPRRAQYFGPGTRLLVL.

This clone occurred once. The V and J genes are TRBV7-8 and TRBJ2-1, with 7 bases identical to TRBD2. Trimming at V came to 0 bases and at J to 7 bases, leaving 6 bases not matched to a gene. This CDR3 region has 15 residues. The germline CDR1 and CDR2 sequences are SGHVS and FQNEAQ. The CDR3 spells CASSLAWGGGNEQFF. CDR3 in DNA: TGTGCCAGCAGCTTAGCGTGGGGGGGAGGTAATGAGCAGTTCTTC. Looking up the rest from reference TRBV7-8 and TRBJ2-1 gives the full variable domain: GAGVSQSPRYKVAKRGQDVALRCDPISGHVSLFWYQQALGQGPEFLTYFQNEAQLDKSGLPSDRFFAERPEGSVSTLKIQRTQQEDSAVYLCASSLAWGGGNEQFFGPGTRLTVL.

This chain links TRBV5-1 with TRBJ2-7; 7 bases align to TRBD1. The CDR3 totals 15 residues. With V trimmed by 3 bases and J by 2 bases, 8 bases remained unmatched. In germline, CDR1 is SGHRS, CDR2 YFSETQ. The CDR3 nucleotides are TGCGCCAGCAGCTCTGACAGGGACCGACCCTACGAGCAGTACTTC. Translating gives CASSSDRDRPYEQYF.

This clone was observed a single time. The chain links TRBV6-5 to TRBJ1-6; TRBD1 is a possible D gene (6 bases). This CDR3 comprises 13 residues. CDR1 and CDR2 from the germline V gene are MNHEY and SVGAGI. Trimming removed 6 bases from V and 14 bases from J, with 17 bases in between. CDR3: CASRTGQIGSLHF. In DNA form, the CDR3 reads TGTGCCAGCAGAACAGGACAGATTGGGTCCCTCCACTTT.

J is TRBJ1-1 and V is TRBV30; possibly TRBD1 for D (5 bases). Germline assignment: CDR1 GTSNPN and CDR2 SVGIG (reference sequence). CDR3 length: 14 residues. V was shortened by 0 bases and J by 7 bases, with 15 bases between the two germline ends. CDR3 protein: CAWSVARYRYEAFF. CDR3 bases: TGTGCCTGGAGTGTAGCCCGCTACAGGTATGAAGCTTTCTTT.

The CDR3 DNA reads as TGTGCCAGCACCCGTGCCTACGAGCAGTACTTC. Translated, it gives CASTRAYEQYF. This chain joins TRBV25-1 and TRBJ2-7, with D unclear. V was clipped by 7 bases and J by 2 bases, with 6 bases between them. The CDR3 consists of 11 residues. Per the germline V gene, CDR1 is MGHDK and CDR2 is SYGVNS.

As concerns this clone: The junction shows a germline mismatch at one end, possibly a read error. The chain has TRBV7-9 and TRBJ1-2; possible D gene TRBD1, 5 bases. Germline CDR1 SEHNR, CDR2 FQNEAQ (reference sequence). There are 13 residues in the CDR3. Here the CDR3 DNA reads TGTTCCAGCAGTCGGACAAGGAACTATGGCTACACCTTC. Its translation: CSSSRTRNYGYTF.

The chain carries TRBV12-5 and TRBJ2-1; TRBD2 aligns across 12 bases. The CDR3 extends over 18 amino acids. With V trimmed by 0 bases and J by 4 bases, 7 bases remained unmatched. CDR1 LGHNT and CDR2 FRNRAP come from the germline V gene. In nucleotides, the CDR3 is TGTGCTAGTGGTTTGGTAGCTAGCGGGGGGGCCTTGTACAATGAGCAGTTCTTC. Its translation is CASGLVASGGALYNEQFF.

The chain has TRBV4-3 and TRBJ2-3; 14 positions match TRBD2. The CDR3 extends over 17 amino acids. CDR1 LGHNA and CDR2 YSLEER come from the germline V gene. V shed 7 bases, J shed 1 base, and the junction held 7 bases outside the gene matches. This CDR3 reads CASMTSGGAAGTDTQYF. The DNA of the CDR3 is TGCGCCAGCATGACTAGCGGGGGGGCCGCTGGCACAGATACGCAGTATTTT.

V is TRBV30 and J is TRBJ2-7; 10 bases are a match to TRBD2. The CDR3 extends over 14 amino acids. The ends lost 6 bases at V and 0 bases at J; junction bases unmatched: 5. Germline CDR1 and CDR2: GTSNPN and SVGIG (reference sequence). The CDR3 DNA sequence: TGTGCCTGTAGCGGGGGGCCGAGCTCCTACGAGCAGTACTTC. Its protein product is CACSGGPSSYEQYF.

This clone was counted only a few times. The chain uses TRBV27 and TRBJ1-1; TRBD1 might be the D (6 bases). V lost 3 bases to trimming and J lost 3 bases, with 8 bases between them. Per the germline V gene, CDR1 is MNHEY and CDR2 is SMNVEV (reference sequence). This CDR3 contains 13 residues. This chain's CDR3 is CASSLAGDTEAFF. The CDR3 DNA follows: TGTGCCAGCAGTTTGGCAGGGGACACTGAAGCTTTCTTT.

CDR3 in amino acids: CASNPGQGEGTEAFF. For the CDR3, the DNA is TGTGCCAGCAACCCGGGACAGGGGGAGGGCACTGAAGCTTTCTTT. This chain links TRBV6-1 with TRBJ1-1; 11 bases are shared with TRBD1. In germline, CDR1 is MNHNS, CDR2 SASEGT. This CDR3 spans 15 amino acids. J was trimmed by 4 bases and V by 7 bases; bases with no gene match: 8.